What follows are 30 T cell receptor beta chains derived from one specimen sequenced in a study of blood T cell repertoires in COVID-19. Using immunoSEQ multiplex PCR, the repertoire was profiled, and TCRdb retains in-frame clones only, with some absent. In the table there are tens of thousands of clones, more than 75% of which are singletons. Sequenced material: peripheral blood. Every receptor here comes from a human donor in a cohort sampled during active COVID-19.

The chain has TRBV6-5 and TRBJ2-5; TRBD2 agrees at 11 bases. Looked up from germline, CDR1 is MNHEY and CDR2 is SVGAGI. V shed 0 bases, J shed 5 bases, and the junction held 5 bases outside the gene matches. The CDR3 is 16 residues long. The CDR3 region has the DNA TGTGCCAGCAGTTACTCGATTGGGACTAGCGGTGAGACCCAGTACTTC. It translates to CASSYSIGTSGETQYF.

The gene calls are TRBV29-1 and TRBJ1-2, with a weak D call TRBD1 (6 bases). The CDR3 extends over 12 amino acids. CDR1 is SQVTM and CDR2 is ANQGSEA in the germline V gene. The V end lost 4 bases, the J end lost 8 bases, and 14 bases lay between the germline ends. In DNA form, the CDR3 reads TGCAGCGTTGGGTTAGGGGGTGCGGGCTACACCTTC. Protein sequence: CSVGLGGAGYTF. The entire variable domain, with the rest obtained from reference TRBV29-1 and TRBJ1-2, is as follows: SAVISQKPSRDICQRGTSLTIQCQVDSQVTMMFWYRQQPGQSLTLIATANQGSEATYESGFVIDKFPISRPNLTFSTLTVSNMSPEDSSIYLCSVGLGGAGYTFGSGTRLTVV.

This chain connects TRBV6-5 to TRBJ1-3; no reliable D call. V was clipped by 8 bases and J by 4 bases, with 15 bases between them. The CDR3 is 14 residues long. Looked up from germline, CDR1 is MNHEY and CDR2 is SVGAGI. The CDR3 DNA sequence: TGTGCCAGCTTAAAGAACTCGGGAGGAAACACCATATATTTT. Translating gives CASLKNSGGNTIYF.

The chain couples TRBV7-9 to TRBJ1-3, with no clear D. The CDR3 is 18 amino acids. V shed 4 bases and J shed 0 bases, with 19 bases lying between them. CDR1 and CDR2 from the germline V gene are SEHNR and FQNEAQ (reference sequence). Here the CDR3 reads CASSSHTIGQVSGNTIYF. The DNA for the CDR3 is TGTGCCAGCAGCTCACACACCATCGGCCAGGTCTCTGGAAACACCATATATTTT.

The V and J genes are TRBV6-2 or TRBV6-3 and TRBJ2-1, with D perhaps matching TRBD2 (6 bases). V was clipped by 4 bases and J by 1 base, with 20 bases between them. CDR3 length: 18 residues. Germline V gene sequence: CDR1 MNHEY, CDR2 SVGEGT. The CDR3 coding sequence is TGTGCCAGCAGTTTTTATAGCGGCGAGAAGACGTCCTACAATGAGCAGTTCTTC. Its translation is CASSFYSGEKTSYNEQFF.

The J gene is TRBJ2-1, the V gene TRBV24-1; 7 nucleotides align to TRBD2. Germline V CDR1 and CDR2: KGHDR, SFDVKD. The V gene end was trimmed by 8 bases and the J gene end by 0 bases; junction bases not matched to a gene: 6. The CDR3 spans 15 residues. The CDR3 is CATNKAGDSYNEQFF. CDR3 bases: TGTGCCACCAATAAGGCGGGGGACTCCTACAATGAGCAGTTCTTC.

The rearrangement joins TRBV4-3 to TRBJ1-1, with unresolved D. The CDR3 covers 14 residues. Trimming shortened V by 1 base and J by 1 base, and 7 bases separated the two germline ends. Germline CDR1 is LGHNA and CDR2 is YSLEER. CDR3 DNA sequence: TGCGCCAGCAGCCAAGTCGGGAAGAACACTGAAGCTTTCTTT. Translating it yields CASSQVGKNTEAFF.

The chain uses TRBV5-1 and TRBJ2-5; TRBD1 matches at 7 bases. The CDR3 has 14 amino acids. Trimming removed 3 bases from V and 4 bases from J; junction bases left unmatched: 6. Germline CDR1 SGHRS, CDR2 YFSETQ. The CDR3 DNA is TGCGCCAGCAGCTCAGGGACAGCGGCAGAGACCCAGTACTTC. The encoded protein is CASSSGTAAETQYF. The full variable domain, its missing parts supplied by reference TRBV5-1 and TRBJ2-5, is KAGVTQTPRYLIKTRGQQVTLSCSPISGHRSVSWYQQTPGQGLQFLFEYFSETQRNKGNFPGRFSGRQFSNSRSEMNVSTLELGDSALYLCASSSGTAAETQYFGPGTRLLVL.

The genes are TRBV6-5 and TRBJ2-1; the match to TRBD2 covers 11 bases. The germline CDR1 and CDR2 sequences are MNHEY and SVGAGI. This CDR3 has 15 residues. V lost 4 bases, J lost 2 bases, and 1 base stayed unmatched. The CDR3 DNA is TGTGCCAGCAGTTTAGCGGGGGGGACCTACAATGAGCAGTTCTTC. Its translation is CASSLAGGTYNEQFF.

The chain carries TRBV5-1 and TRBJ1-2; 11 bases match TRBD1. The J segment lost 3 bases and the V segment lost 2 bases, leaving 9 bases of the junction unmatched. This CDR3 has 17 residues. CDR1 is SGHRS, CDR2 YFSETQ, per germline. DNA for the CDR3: TGCGCCAGCAGCTTTAGCGGACAGGGGGCGCGTCACTATGGCTACACCTTC. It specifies CASSFSGQGARHYGYTF.

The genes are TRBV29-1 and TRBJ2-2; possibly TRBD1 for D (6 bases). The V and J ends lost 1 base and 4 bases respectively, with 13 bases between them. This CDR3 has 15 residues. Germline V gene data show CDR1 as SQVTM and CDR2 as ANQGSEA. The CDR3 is CSVEVTGFRTGELFF. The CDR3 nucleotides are TGCAGCGTTGAAGTTACAGGGTTCCGCACCGGGGAGCTGTTTTTT.

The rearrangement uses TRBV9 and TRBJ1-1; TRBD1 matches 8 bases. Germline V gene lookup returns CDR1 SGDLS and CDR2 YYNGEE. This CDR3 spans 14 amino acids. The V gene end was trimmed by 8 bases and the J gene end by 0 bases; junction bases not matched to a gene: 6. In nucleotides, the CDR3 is TGTGCCAGTAACAGGGGGGAAATGAACACTGAAGCTTTCTTT. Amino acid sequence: CASNRGEMNTEAFF.

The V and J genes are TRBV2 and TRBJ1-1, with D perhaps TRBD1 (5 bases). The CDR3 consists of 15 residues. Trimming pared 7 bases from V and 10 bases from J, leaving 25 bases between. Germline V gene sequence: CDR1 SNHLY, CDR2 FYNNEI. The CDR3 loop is CASTERGWGTQGAFF. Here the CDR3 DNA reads TGTGCCAGCACCGAAAGGGGATGGGGGACTCAGGGAGCTTTCTTT.

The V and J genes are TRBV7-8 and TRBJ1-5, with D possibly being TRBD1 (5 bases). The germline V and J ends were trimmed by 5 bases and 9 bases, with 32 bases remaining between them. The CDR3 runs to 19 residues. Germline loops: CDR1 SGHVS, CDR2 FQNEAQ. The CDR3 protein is CASSPRHQGDGWAVPPQHF. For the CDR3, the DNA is TGTGCCAGCAGCCCCCGTCACCAGGGCGACGGATGGGCTGTCCCGCCCCAGCATTTT.

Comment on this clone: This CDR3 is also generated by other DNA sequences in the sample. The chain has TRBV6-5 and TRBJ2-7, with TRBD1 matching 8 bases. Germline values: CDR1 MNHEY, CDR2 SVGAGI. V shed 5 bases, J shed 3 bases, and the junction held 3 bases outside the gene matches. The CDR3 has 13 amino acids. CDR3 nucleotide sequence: TGTGCCAGCAGTCGGGACAGGTACTACGAGCAGTACTTC. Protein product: CASSRDRYYEQYF.

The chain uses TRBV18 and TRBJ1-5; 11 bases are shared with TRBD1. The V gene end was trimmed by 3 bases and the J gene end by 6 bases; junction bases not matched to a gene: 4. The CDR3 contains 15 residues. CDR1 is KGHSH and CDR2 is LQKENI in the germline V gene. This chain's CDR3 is CASSPGQGAGQPQHF. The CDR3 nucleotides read TGTGCCAGCTCACCCGGACAGGGGGCCGGTCAGCCCCAGCATTTT.

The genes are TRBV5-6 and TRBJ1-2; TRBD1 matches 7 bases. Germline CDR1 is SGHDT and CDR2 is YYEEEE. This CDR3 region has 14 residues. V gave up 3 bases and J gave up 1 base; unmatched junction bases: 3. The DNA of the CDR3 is TGTGCCAGCAGCTGGCAGGGGGGTAACTATGGCTACACCTTC. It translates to CASSWQGGNYGYTF.

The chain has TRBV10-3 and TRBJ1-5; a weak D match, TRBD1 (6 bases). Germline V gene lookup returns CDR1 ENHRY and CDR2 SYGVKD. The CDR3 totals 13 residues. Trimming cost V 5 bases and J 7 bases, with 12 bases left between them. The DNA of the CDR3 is TGTGCCATCAGTCCAGGGGAACGGCAGCCCCAGCATTTT. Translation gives CAISPGERQPQHF.

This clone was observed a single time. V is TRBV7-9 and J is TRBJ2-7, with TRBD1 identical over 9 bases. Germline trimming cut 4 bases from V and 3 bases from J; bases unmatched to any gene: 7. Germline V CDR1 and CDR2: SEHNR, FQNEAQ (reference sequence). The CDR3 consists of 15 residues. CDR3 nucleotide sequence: TGTGCCAGCAGCTCGCCGGGACAGGGCCGCTACGAGCAGTACTTC. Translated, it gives CASSSPGQGRYEQYF.

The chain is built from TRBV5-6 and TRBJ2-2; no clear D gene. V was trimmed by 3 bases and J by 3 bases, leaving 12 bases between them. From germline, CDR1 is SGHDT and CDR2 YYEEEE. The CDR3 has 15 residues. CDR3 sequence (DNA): TGTGCCAGCAGCTCATTACGCGTAGACACCGGGGAGCTGTTTTTT. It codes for CASSSLRVDTGELFF.

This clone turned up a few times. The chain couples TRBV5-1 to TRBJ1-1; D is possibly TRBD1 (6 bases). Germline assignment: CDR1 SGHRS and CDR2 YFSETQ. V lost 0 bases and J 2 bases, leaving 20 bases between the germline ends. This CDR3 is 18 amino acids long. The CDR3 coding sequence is TGCGCCAGCAGCTTGGAGGGCCGGGACATATCGTACAACACTGAAGCTTTCTTT. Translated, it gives CASSLEGRDISYNTEAFF.

The CDR3 DNA reads TGTGCCAGCAGCTACCACGGGGACAGGGAAAAGACCCAGTACTTC. It translates to CASSYHGDREKTQYF. The chain joins TRBV7-9 to TRBJ2-5; 9 positions match TRBD1. V was clipped by 4 bases and J by 6 bases; unmatched bases: 9. Germline lookup yields CDR1 SEHNR and CDR2 FQNEAQ (reference sequence). This CDR3 comprises 15 residues.

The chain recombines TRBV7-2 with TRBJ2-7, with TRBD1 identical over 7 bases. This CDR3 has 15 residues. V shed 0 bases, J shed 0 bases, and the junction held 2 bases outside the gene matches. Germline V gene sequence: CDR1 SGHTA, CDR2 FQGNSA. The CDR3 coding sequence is TGTGCCAGCAGCTTAGCGGGACAGCGCTCCTACGAGCAGTACTTC. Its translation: CASSLAGQRSYEQYF.

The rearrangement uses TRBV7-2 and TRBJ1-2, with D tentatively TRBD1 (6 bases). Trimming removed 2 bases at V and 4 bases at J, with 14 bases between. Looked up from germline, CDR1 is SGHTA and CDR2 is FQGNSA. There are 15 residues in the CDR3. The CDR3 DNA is TGTGCCAGCAGCTTAAATCAGGGGCAGGGCTATGGCTACACCTTC. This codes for CASSLNQGQGYGYTF.

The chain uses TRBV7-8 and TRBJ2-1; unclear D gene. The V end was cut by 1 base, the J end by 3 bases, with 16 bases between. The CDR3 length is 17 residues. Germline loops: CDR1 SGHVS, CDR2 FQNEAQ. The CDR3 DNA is TGTGCCAGCAGCTTAGTTGTCCTTACTAATAGCTACAATGAGCAGTTCTTC. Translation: CASSLVVLTNSYNEQFF.

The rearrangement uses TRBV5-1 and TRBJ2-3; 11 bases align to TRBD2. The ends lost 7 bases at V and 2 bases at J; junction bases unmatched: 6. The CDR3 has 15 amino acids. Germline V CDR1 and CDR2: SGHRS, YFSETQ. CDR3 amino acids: CASGASGGTTDTQYF. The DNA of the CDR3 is TGCGCCAGCGGAGCTAGCGGGGGGACCACAGATACGCAGTATTTT.

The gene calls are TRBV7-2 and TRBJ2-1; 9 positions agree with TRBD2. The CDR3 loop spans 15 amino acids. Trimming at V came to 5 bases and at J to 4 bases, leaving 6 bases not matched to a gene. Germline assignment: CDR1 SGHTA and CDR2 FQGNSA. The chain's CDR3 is CASSNSGGRYNEQFF. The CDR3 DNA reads TGTGCCAGCAGCAATAGCGGGGGCCGTTACAATGAGCAGTTCTTC. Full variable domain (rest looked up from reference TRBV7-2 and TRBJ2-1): GAGVSQSPSNKVTEKGKDVELRCDPISGHTALYWYRQSLGQGLEFLIYFQGNSAPDKSGLPSDRFSAERTGGSVSTLTIQRTQQEDSAVYLCASSNSGGRYNEQFFGPGTRLTVL.

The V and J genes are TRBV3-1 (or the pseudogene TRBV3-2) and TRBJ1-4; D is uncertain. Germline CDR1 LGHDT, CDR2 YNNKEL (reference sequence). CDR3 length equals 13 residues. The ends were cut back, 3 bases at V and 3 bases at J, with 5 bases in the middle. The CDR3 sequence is CASSQGANEKLFF. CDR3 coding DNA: TGTGCCAGCAGCCAGGGAGCTAATGAAAAACTGTTTTTT.

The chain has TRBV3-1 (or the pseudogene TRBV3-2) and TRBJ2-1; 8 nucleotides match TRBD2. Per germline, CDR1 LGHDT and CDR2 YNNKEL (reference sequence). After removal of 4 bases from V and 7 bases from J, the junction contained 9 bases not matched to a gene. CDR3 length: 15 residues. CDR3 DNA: TGTGCCAGCAGCCGGAATTGGCAGCGGGGGAATGAGCAGTTCTTC. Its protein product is CASSRNWQRGNEQFF.

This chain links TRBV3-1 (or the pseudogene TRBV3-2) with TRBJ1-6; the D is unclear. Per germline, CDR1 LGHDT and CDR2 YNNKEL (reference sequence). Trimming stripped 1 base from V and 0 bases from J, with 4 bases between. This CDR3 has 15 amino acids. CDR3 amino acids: CASSQGASYNSPLHF. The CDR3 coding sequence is TGTGCCAGCAGCCAAGGAGCCTCCTATAATTCACCCCTCCACTTT.